These 5 T cell receptor beta chains originate from one sample sequenced in a study of blood T cell repertoires in COVID-19. Only in-frame clones appear in the TCRdb table, and some are missing; sequencing was by immunoSEQ multiplex PCR. Among about 80,000 clones listed, roughly 85% were seen once. Sequenced sample: peripheral blood. Source of these receptors: a woman between 65 and 79 years old with acute or convalescent COVID-19.

The chain uses TRBV19 and TRBJ1-4; D is undetermined. CDR1 and CDR2 from the germline V gene are LNHDA and SQIVND (reference sequence). The CDR3 is 14 amino acids. V was cut by 4 bases and J by 8 bases, with 14 bases left in between. In DNA, the CDR3 is TGTGCCAGTAGTAGGACTAATACCGGAGAAAAACTGTTTTTT. Residues: CASSRTNTGEKLFF.

The chain is built from TRBV2 and TRBJ1-1; the match to TRBD1 covers 10 bases. Germline CDR1 SNHLY, CDR2 FYNNEI. This CDR3 comprises 13 residues. With V trimmed by 6 bases and J by 10 bases, 8 bases remained unmatched. This CDR3 reads CASSEGQGFRAFF. The CDR3 DNA reads TGTGCCAGCAGCGAGGGACAGGGGTTCCGAGCTTTCTTT.

V and J are TRBV2 and TRBJ2-7; D possibly corresponds to TRBD1 (5 bases). The CDR3 length is 14 residues. Trimming stripped 5 bases from V and 6 bases from J, with 17 bases between. Per germline, CDR1 SNHLY and CDR2 FYNNEI. The CDR3 protein is CASSTQGYTSEQYF. In DNA form, the CDR3 reads TGTGCCAGCAGTACGCAGGGTTATACATCCGAGCAGTACTTC. Full variable domain (rest looked up from reference TRBV2 and TRBJ2-7): EPEVTQTPSHQVTQMGQEVILRCVPISNHLYFYWYRQILGQKVEFLVSFYNNEISEKSEIFDDQFSVERPDGSNFTLKIRSTKLEDSAMYFCASSTQGYTSEQYFGPGTRLTVT.

The chain uses TRBV7-2 and TRBJ2-7; possibly TRBD2 for D (5 bases). V was trimmed by 5 bases and J by 4 bases, leaving 15 bases between them. This CDR3 is 14 amino acids long. Germline CDR1 and CDR2: SGHTA and FQGNSA. The DNA for the CDR3 is TGTGCCAGCAGCATCACTAGGGATTATTACGAGCAGTACTTC. Protein: CASSITRDYYEQYF.

The V gene is TRBV2, the J gene TRBJ2-5, with 8 positions matching TRBD1. V trimming: 5 bases; J trimming: 5 bases; junction bases outside the gene matches: 7. This CDR3 has 14 residues. Germline V gene lookup returns CDR1 SNHLY and CDR2 FYNNEI. The chain's CDR3 is CASSMTGDRETQYF. Here the CDR3 DNA reads TGTGCCAGCAGTATGACAGGGGACCGGGAGACCCAGTACTTC. The variable domain in full, with the rest retrieved from reference TRBV2 and TRBJ2-5, is EPEVTQTPSHQVTQMGQEVILRCVPISNHLYFYWYRQILGQKVEFLVSFYNNEISEKSEIFDDQFSVERPDGSNFTLKIRSTKLEDSAMYFCASSMTGDRETQYFGPGTRLLVL.